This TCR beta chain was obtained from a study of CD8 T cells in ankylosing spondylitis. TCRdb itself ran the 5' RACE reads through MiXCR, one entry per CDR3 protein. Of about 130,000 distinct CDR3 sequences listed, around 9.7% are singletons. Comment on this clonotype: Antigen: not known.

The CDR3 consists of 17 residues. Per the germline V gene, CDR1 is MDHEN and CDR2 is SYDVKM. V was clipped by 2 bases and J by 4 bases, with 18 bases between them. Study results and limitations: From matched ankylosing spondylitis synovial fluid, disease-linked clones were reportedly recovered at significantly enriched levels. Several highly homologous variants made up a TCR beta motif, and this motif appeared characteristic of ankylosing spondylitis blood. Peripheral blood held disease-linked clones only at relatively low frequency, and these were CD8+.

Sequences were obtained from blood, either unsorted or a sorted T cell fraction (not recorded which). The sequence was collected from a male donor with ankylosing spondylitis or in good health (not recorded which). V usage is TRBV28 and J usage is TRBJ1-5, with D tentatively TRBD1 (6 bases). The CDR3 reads CASSLRAGANRNQPQHF. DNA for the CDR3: TGTGCCAGCAGTTTACGTGCAGGGGCAAATCGGAATCAGCCCCAGCATTTT. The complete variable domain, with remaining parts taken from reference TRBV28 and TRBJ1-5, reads DVKVTQSSRYLVKRTGEKVFLECVQDMDHENMFWYRQDPGLGLRLIYFSYDVKMKEKGDIPEGYSVSREKKERFSLILESASTNQTSMYLCASSLRAGANRNQPQHFGDGTRLSIL.